These 13 T cell receptor beta chains came from one sample sequenced in a study of shared clonotypes between healthy human individuals. Clones were read by immunoSEQ multiplex PCR, and TCRdb kept only the in-frame ones, dropping some. The sample consists of 2 million to 3 million clones, 93% of them appearing once. Input material: naive CD4+ T cells from PBMCs. Stated subset: CD45RA+ positively selected. The receptors shown here come from a man aged 18 to 30 in good health. Some clones in this sample may be carry-over from other donors' samples.

The chain has TRBV7-9 and TRBJ2-7; D remains unclear. CDR1 SEHNR and CDR2 FQNEAQ come from the germline V gene (reference sequence). V was clipped by 4 bases and J by 4 bases, with 8 bases between them. CDR3 length: 12 residues. CDR3 loop: CASSSLSYEQYF. CDR3 DNA: TGTGCCAGCAGCTCACTTAGTTACGAGCAGTACTTC.

This clone was observed once. CDR3 nucleotides: TGTGCCAGTAGTATAATCCCCAGGGGGCACCAGCCCCAGCATTTT. Amino acids: CASSIIPRGHQPQHF. The rearrangement uses TRBV19 and TRBJ1-5; 8 bases are shared with TRBD1. With 2 bases clipped from V and 7 bases from J, the junction kept 7 bases outside the gene matches. From germline, CDR1 is LNHDA and CDR2 SQIVND (reference sequence). This CDR3 is built from 15 residues.

V gene TRBV19 combines with J gene TRBJ2-3, with TRBD2 matching 13 bases. Germline V gives CDR1 LNHDA, CDR2 SQIVND (reference sequence). Unmatched junction bases numbered 6, after V lost 5 bases and J lost 1 base. The CDR3 contains 17 residues. CDR3 DNA sequence: TGTGCCAGTAGTCCACTAGCGGGAGGGAGGGGCACAGATACGCAGTATTTT. Protein product: CASSPLAGGRGTDTQYF.

This chain uses TRBV5-1 with TRBJ2-1; 11 nucleotides match TRBD1. The CDR3 extends over 16 amino acids. The junction had 1 base not matched to a gene; V was cut back by 0 bases and J by 2 bases. Germline V lookup: CDR1 SGHRS, CDR2 YFSETQ. The CDR3 region is CASSLGTGGPYNEQFF. The CDR3 DNA follows: TGCGCCAGCAGCTTGGGGACAGGGGGCCCCTACAATGAGCAGTTCTTC.

This clone occurred once. This chain links TRBV9 with TRBJ2-1; D may be TRBD1 or TRBD2 (5 bases each). The CDR3 sequence is 16 residues long. Germline assignment: CDR1 SGDLS and CDR2 YYNGEE. Trimming took 4 bases from V and 4 from J, leaving 18 bases between them. The CDR3 region is CASSPHTGGTYNEQFF. CDR3 DNA sequence: TGTGCCAGCAGCCCCCACACGGGTGGGACGTACAATGAGCAGTTCTTC.

This chain joins TRBV5-8 and TRBJ2-5, with TRBD1 identical over 7 bases. The CDR3 loop spans 15 amino acids. V lost 1 base and J lost 4; bases outside the gene matches: 7. The germline V gene has CDR1 SGHTS and CDR2 YDEGEE. CDR3 in DNA: TGTGCCAGCAGCTTGCAGGGGGTGTGGGGAGAGACCCAGTACTTC. Amino acid sequence: CASSLQGVWGETQYF.

The chain combines TRBV5-6 with TRBJ2-5; D gene unclear. Germline CDR1 and CDR2: SGHDT and YYEEEE. V lost 0 bases, J lost 2 bases, and 5 bases lay in between. CDR3 size: 13 residues. The chain's CDR3 is CASSLGVQETQYF. DNA of the CDR3: TGTGCCAGCAGCTTGGGCGTTCAAGAGACCCAGTACTTC.

This clone was seen a few times. CDR3 residues: CASNEPPDRANEKLFF. The CDR3 nucleotides are TGTGCCAGCAACGAACCCCCGGACAGAGCTAATGAAAAACTGTTTTTT. This sequence joins TRBV28 and TRBJ1-4; D possibly corresponds to TRBD1 (6 bases). V lost 7 bases and J lost 3, with 18 bases in between. Per germline, CDR1 MDHEN and CDR2 SYDVKM. The CDR3 spans 16 residues.

The genes are TRBV29-1 and TRBJ2-3; D is possibly TRBD1 (5 bases). Trimming took 4 bases from V and 2 from J, leaving 16 bases between them. The CDR3 runs 15 residues. Germline CDR1 SQVTM, CDR2 ANQGSEA. The CDR3 region is CSVVGIQGITDTQYF. In nucleotides, the CDR3 is TGCAGCGTTGTAGGTATTCAGGGTATCACAGATACGCAGTATTTT.

The chain joins TRBV5-1 to TRBJ2-7; a possible D gene is TRBD2 (6 bases). Trimming shortened V by 6 bases and J by 4 bases, and 20 bases separated the two germline ends. The CDR3 has 15 residues. Germline V CDR1 and CDR2: SGHRS, YFSETQ. The CDR3 DNA reads TGCGCCAGCACCCTCAACGGGGGACCACCTTACGAGCAGTACTTC. This sequence encodes CASTLNGGPPYEQYF. Full variable domain (rest looked up from reference TRBV5-1 and TRBJ2-7): KAGVTQTPRYLIKTRGQQVTLSCSPISGHRSVSWYQQTPGQGLQFLFEYFSETQRNKGNFPGRFSGRQFSNSRSEMNVSTLELGDSALYLCASTLNGGPPYEQYFGPGTRLTVT.

The rearrangement joins TRBV5-4 to TRBJ2-1; 8 bases match TRBD2. The CDR3 spans 15 residues. V was pared by 1 base and J by 9 bases, with 9 bases of the junction left unmatched. In germline, CDR1 is SGHNT, CDR2 YYREEE (reference sequence). The CDR3: CASSLTGRAFGEQFF. CDR3 nucleotide sequence: TGTGCCAGCAGCTTGACCGGGAGGGCCTTCGGTGAGCAGTTCTTC.

This clone appeared a single time. J is TRBJ1-1 and V is TRBV9; the D gene is possibly TRBD1 (5 bases). CDR3 size: 15 residues. Germline V gene sequence: CDR1 SGDLS, CDR2 YYNGEE. V lost 6 bases to trimming and J lost 0 bases, with 15 bases between them. CDR3 coding DNA: TGTGCCAGCACCCCAGTGGGGGGGATGAACACTGAAGCTTTCTTT. Protein sequence: CASTPVGGMNTEAFF.

In DNA form, the CDR3 reads TGCGCCAGCAGCCAGGAGCGGTTCTCCTACGAGCAGTACTTC. Amino acids: CASSQERFSYEQYF. J is TRBJ2-7 and V is TRBV4-3; the D gene is possibly TRBD2 (5 bases). Germline loops: CDR1 LGHNA, CDR2 YSLEER. Deletions cut 3 bases from V and 0 bases from J, with 9 bases between. The CDR3 spans 14 residues.